The source of this TCR beta chain is a study of OX40 agonist ivuxolimab in advanced cancers. The table came from immunoSEQ multiplex PCR; TCRdb's copy has only in-frame clones and leaves some out. This sample yields over 40,000 clones, of which about 90% are seen a single time; 0.3% to 0.45% belongs to the top ten. Between the trimmed V and J ends, which lost 6 bases and 4 bases, there was a span of 18 bases. The CDR3 is 15 residues long. CDR1 MNHNS and CDR2 SASEGT come from the germline V gene. Concerning this clone: Its antigen remains unknown.

Baseline, cycle 4 day 1, and cycle 7 day 1 were the blood sampling points. Study results and caveats: Not determined was the antigen specificity of the expanded peripheral T cells.

The receptor's source is an adult with an advanced solid tumor such as melanoma, head and neck, liver or kidney cancer. The sequencing here drew on CD4+ or CD8+ T cells sorted from blood, taken in a trial of the OX40 agonist ivuxolimab. This chain connects TRBV6-1 to TRBJ1-1, with D possibly being TRBD1 (6 bases). The CDR3, as DNA: TGTGCCAGCAGGACGATGGGTACAGGGACCACTGAAGCTTTCTTT. Protein: CASRTMGTGTTEAFF.